The 14 T cell receptor beta chains below were found in one sample sequenced in a study of CD8 T cells in ankylosing spondylitis. TCRdb re-analysed the 5' RACE reads in MiXCR, keeping a single row per CDR3 protein. The sample holds some 87,000 distinct CDR3 sequences; 27% are singletons and the top ten take nearly 60%. Sequencing used blood, either unsorted or a sorted T cell fraction (not recorded which). The receptor set was obtained from a male donor with ankylosing spondylitis or in good health (not recorded which).

In this sample, this clonotype turned up a few times. The V and J genes are TRBV5-1 and TRBJ2-3; D gene unclear. Per the germline V gene, CDR1 is SGHRS and CDR2 is YFSETQ. The CDR3 runs 16 residues. Deletions cut 4 bases from V and 3 bases from J, with 18 bases between. The CDR3 sequence: CASSPRTTPGTDTQYF. The CDR3 nucleotides read TGCGCCAGCAGCCCCAGAACCACCCCCGGAACAGATACGCAGTATTTT.

This clonotype has only a few counts. The rearrangement uses TRBV5-1 and TRBJ1-5; a possible D gene is TRBD1 (6 bases). The CDR3 consists of 14 residues. From germline, CDR1 is SGHRS and CDR2 YFSETQ. Trimming took 5 bases from V and 7 from J, leaving 16 bases between them. The CDR3 sequence: CASRPTGGEQPQHF. The CDR3 DNA is TGCGCCAGCAGGCCGACAGGTGGAGAGCAGCCCCAGCATTTT.

This clonotype was seen more than once but under ten times. The rearrangement joins TRBV9 to TRBJ2-1; D is unresolved. V was clipped by 0 bases and J by 7 bases, with 8 bases between them. Germline values: CDR1 SGDLS, CDR2 YYNGEE. The CDR3 consists of 13 residues. This CDR3 is CASSVGGGNEQFF. DNA of the CDR3: TGTGCCAGCAGCGTAGGTGGCGGTAATGAGCAGTTCTTC.

J is TRBJ2-3 and V is TRBV7-2; D call uncertain. The V and J ends lost 4 bases and 0 bases respectively, with 8 bases between them. CDR3 size: 14 residues. Looked up from germline, CDR1 is SGHTA and CDR2 is FQGNSA. CDR3 loop: CASSYSRSTDTQYF. The DNA of the CDR3 is TGTGCCAGCAGCTATAGCCGGAGCACAGATACGCAGTATTTT.

There are many counts of this clonotype. This chain uses TRBV6-1 with TRBJ2-5, with TRBD2 matching over 8 bases. Germline CDR1 reads MNHNS; CDR2 reads SASEGT. The CDR3 covers 14 residues. V was clipped by 6 bases and J by 2 bases; unmatched bases: 5. CDR3 in DNA: TGTGCCAGCAGAAGCGGGGGCCAACAAGAGACCCAGTACTTC. Translated, it gives CASRSGGQQETQYF.

This clonotype was picked up a small number of times. The V gene is TRBV12-3 or TRBV12-4, the J gene TRBJ2-1, with D perhaps TRBD1 (5 bases). V gave up 10 bases and J gave up 0 bases, with 13 bases separating them. The CDR3 loop spans 14 amino acids. CDR3 sequence: CATQPQGSYNEQFF. DNA of the CDR3: TGTGCCACCCAACCCCAGGGCTCCTACAATGAGCAGTTCTTC.

V and J are TRBV10-3 and TRBJ2-5; 10 nucleotides agree with TRBD2. V dropped 4 bases and J dropped 11; count of bases not matched to a gene: 7. Germline V gene lookup returns CDR1 ENHRY and CDR2 SYGVKD. This CDR3 is built from 13 residues. CDR3 in amino acids: CAISGLAGGEQYF. DNA for the CDR3: TGTGCCATCAGTGGTTTAGCGGGGGGTGAGCAGTACTTC.

The gene calls are TRBV12-3 or TRBV12-4 and TRBJ2-7; D gene uncertain. The CDR3 has 16 residues. CDR3 residues: CASSFREDISPYEQLV. The CDR3 nucleotides read TGTGCCAGCAGTTTTCGAGAAGACATTTCCCCATACGAGCAGTTAGTC.

This clonotype was seen more than once but under ten times. The chain combines TRBV5-6 with TRBJ2-5; no definite D call. The CDR3 covers 14 residues. V shed 4 bases and J shed 1 base, with 11 bases lying between them. CDR1 and CDR2 from the germline V gene are SGHDT and YYEEEE. The CDR3 sequence is CASSPRTVQETQYF. The CDR3, as DNA: TGTGCCAGCAGCCCTCGGACGGTCCAAGAGACCCAGTACTTC.

This clonotype was seen only a few times. The chain combines TRBV2 with TRBJ2-3; D gene uncertain. CDR1 is SNHLY, CDR2 FYNNEI, per germline. The CDR3 extends over 14 amino acids. V gave up 5 bases and J gave up 1 base, with 10 bases separating them. CDR3 sequence reads: CASSQLDGTDTQYF. In DNA form, the CDR3 reads TGTGCCAGCAGTCAGCTCGATGGCACAGATACGCAGTATTTT.

This chain links TRBV20-1 with TRBJ2-3, with 11 positions matching TRBD2. This CDR3 spans 14 amino acids. V shed 2 bases, J shed 7 bases, and the junction held 5 bases outside the gene matches. The germline CDR1 and CDR2 sequences are DFQATT and SNEGSKA (reference sequence). Here the CDR3 reads CSARIAGGLNTQYF. For the CDR3, the DNA is TGCAGTGCTAGAATAGCGGGGGGGCTAAATACGCAGTATTTT.

The V call is TRBV28, the J call TRBJ1-2; D is unresolved. The germline CDR1 and CDR2 sequences are MDHEN and SYDVKM. Trimming shortened V by 5 bases and J by 8 bases, and 9 bases separated the two germline ends. The CDR3 runs 11 residues. The CDR3 DNA sequence: TGTGCCAGCAGTCTCTTCCGGGGCTACACCTTC. It specifies CASSLFRGYTF.

This clonotype was picked up a small number of times. The V and J genes are TRBV18 and TRBJ2-3; D is tentatively TRBD1 or TRBD2 (5 bases each). V was clipped by 0 bases and J by 6 bases, with 16 bases between them. The CDR3 has 16 amino acids. Germline CDR1 KGHSH, CDR2 LQKENI. CDR3 sequence: CASSPPTDEGWDTQYF. CDR3 sequence (DNA): TGTGCCAGCTCACCACCTACCGATGAGGGGTGGGATACGCAGTATTTT. The full variable domain, rest sourced from reference TRBV18 and TRBJ2-3, is NAGVMQNPRHLVRRRGQEARLRCSPMKGHSHVYWYRQLPEEGLKFMVYLQKENIIDESGMPKERFSAEFPKEGPSILRIQQVVRGDSAAYFCASSPPTDEGWDTQYFGPGTRLTVL.

This clonotype showed up just once. The V gene is TRBV7-3, the J gene TRBJ2-3, with TRBD2 matching 11 bases. Germline assignment: CDR1 SGHTA and CDR2 FQGTGA. The CDR3 extends over 16 amino acids. The J segment lost 2 bases and the V segment lost 5 bases, leaving 6 bases of the junction unmatched. The CDR3: CASSPRLAGLTDTQYF. CDR3 bases: TGTGCCAGCAGCCCACGACTAGCGGGGCTCACAGATACGCAGTATTTT.